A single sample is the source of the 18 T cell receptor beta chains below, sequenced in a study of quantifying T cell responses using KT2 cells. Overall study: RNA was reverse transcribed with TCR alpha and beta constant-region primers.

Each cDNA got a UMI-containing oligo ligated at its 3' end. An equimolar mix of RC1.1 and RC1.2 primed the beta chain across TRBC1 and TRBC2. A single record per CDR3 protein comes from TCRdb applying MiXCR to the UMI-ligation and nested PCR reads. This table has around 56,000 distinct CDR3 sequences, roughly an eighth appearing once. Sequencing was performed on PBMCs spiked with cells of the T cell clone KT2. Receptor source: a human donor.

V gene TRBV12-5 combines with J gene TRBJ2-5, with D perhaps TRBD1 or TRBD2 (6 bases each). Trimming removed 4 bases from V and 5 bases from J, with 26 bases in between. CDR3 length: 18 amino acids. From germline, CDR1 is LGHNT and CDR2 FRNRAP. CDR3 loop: CASGSMIRDTVAEETQYF. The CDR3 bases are TGTGCTAGTGGTTCAATGATCCGGGACACAGTAGCGGAGGAGACCCAGTACTTC.

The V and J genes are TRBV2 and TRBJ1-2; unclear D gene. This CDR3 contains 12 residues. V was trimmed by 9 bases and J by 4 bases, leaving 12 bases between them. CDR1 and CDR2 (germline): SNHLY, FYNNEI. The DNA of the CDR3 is TGTGCCAGTCCGTTGCGGTCCTATGGCTACACCTTC. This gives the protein CASPLRSYGYTF.

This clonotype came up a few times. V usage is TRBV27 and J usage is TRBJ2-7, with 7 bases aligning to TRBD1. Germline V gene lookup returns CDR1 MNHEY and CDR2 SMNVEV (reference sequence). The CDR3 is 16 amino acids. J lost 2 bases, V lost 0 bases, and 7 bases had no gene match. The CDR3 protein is CASSLSIEGAAYEQYF. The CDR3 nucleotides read TGTGCCAGCAGTTTATCGATTGAGGGGGCAGCCTACGAGCAGTACTTC.

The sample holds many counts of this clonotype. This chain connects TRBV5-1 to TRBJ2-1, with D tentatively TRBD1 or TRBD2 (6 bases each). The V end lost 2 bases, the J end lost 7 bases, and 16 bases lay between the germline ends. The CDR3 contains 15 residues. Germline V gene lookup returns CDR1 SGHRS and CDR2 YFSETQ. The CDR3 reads CASSLGSGAVNEQFF. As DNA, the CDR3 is TGCGCCAGCAGCTTAGGCTCGGGGGCCGTGAATGAGCAGTTCTTC.

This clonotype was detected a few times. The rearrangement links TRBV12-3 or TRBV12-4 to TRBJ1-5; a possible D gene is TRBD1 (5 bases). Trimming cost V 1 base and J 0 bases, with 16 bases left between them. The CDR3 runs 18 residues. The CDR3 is CASSLVGGMGYSNQPQHF. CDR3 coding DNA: TGTGCCAGCAGTTTAGTTGGGGGTATGGGGTATAGCAATCAGCCCCAGCATTTT.

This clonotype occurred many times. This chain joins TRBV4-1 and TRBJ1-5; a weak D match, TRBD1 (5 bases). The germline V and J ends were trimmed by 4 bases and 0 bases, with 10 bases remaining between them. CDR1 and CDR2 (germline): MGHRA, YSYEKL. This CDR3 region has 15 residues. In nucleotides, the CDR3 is TGCGCCAGCAGCCCAGAGGGGTATAGCAATCAGCCCCAGCATTTT. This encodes CASSPEGYSNQPQHF.

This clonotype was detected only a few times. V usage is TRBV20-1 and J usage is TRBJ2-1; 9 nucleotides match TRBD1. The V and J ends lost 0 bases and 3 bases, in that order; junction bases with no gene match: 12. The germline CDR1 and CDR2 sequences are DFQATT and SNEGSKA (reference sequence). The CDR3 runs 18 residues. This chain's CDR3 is CSARDRDRVSWYYNEQFF. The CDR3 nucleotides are TGCAGTGCTAGAGATCGGGACAGGGTTTCCTGGTACTACAATGAGCAGTTCTTC.

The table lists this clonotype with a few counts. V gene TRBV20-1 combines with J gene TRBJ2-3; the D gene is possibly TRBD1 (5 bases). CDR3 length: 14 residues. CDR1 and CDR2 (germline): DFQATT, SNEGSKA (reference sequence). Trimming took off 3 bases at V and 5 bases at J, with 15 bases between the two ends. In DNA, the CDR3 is TGCAGTGCTAGTTCGTCAGGGTGGGAAGATACGCAGTATTTT. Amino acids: CSASSSGWEDTQYF.

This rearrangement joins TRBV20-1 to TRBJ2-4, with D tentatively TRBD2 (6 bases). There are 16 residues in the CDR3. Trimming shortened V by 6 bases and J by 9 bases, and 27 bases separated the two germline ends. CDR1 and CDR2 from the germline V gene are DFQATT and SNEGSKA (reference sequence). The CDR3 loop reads CSARRTTGHLGGIQYF. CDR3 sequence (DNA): TGCAGTGCGCGTCGAACCACGGGGCACCTGGGGGGCATTCAGTACTTC.

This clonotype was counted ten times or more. The CDR3 region has the DNA TGTGCCAGCAGCGTCGACAGCACTGAAGCTTTCTTT. Amino acid sequence: CASSVDSTEAFF. This chain links TRBV7-8 with TRBJ1-1; D may be TRBD1 (5 bases). Germline V CDR1 and CDR2: SGHVS, FQNEAQ. This CDR3 spans 12 amino acids. Deletions cut 5 bases from V and 4 bases from J, with 8 bases between.

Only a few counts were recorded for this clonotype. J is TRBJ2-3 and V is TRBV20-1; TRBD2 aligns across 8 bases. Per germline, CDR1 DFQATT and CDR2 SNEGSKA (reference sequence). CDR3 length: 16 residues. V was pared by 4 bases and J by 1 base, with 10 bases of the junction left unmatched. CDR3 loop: CSATRRGEGGTDTQYF. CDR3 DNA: TGCAGTGCTACAAGGCGGGGGGAAGGCGGCACAGATACGCAGTATTTT.

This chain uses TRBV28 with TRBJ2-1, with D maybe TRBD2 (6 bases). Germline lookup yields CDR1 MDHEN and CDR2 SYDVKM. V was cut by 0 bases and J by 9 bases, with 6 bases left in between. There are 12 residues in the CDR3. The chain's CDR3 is CASSLWGGEQFF. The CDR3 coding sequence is TGTGCCAGCAGTTTATGGGGGGGTGAGCAGTTCTTC.

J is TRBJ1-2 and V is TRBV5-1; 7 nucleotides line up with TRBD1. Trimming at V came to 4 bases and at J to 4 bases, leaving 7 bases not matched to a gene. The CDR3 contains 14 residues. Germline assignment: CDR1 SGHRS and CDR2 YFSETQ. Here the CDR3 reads CASSPETGPYGYTF. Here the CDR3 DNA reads TGCGCCAGCAGCCCGGAGACAGGGCCCTATGGCTACACCTTC.

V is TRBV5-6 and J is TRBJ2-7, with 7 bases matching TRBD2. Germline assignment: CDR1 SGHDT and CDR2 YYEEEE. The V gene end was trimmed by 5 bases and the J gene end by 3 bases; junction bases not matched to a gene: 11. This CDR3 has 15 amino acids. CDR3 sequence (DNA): TGTGCCAGCAGTTTCCAAGGTGGGGGGGGCTACGAGCAGTACTTC. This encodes CASSFQGGGGYEQYF.

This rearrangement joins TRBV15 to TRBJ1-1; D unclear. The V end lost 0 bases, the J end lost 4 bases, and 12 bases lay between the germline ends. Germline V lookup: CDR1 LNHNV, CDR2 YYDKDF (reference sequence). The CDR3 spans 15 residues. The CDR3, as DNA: TGTGCCACCAGCAGAGAGATTCGGTCGGCCACTGAAGCTTTCTTT. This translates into CATSREIRSATEAFF.

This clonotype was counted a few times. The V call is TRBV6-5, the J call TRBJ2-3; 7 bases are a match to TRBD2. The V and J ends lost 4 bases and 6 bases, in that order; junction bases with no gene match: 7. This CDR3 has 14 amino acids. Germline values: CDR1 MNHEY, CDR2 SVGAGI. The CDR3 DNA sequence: TGTGCCAGCAGTTTACTAGGGCGGGGGGATACGCAGTATTTT. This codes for CASSLLGRGDTQYF.

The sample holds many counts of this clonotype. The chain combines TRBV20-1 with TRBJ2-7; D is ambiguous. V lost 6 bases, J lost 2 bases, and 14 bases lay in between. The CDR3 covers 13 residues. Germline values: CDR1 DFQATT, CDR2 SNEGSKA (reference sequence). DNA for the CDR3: TGCAGTGCCCACGAGCGAAACCCCTACGAGCAGTACTTC. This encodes CSAHERNPYEQYF.

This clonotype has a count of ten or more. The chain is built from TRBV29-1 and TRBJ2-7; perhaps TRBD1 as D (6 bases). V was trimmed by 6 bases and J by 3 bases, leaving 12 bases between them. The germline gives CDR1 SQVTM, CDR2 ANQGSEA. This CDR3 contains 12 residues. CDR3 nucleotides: TGCAGCGTCCGGGACACATTCTACGAGCAGTACTTC. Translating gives CSVRDTFYEQYF.